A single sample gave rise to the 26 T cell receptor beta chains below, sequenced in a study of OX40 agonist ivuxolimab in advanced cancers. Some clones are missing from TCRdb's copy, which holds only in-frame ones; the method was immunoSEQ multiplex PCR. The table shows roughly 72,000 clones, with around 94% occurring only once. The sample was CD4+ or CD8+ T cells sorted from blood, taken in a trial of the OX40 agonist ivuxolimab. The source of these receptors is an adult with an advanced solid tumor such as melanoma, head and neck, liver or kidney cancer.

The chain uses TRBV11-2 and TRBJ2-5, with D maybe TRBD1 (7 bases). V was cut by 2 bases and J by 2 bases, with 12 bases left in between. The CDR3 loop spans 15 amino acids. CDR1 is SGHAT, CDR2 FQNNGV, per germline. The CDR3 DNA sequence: TGTGCCAGCAGCTTACCCGCGGGACAGCAAGAGACCCAGTACTTC. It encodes CASSLPAGQQETQYF.

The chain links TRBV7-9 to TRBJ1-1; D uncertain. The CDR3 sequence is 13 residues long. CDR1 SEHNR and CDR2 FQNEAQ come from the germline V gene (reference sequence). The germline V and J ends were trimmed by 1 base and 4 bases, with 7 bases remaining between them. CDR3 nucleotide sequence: TGTGCCAGCAGCTTAGAGGGTGGCACTGAAGCTTTCTTT. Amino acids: CASSLEGGTEAFF. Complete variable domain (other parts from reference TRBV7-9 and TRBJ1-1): DTGVSQNPRHKITKRGQNVTFRCDPISEHNRLYWYRQTLGQGPEFLTYFQNEAQLEKSRLLSDRFSAERPKGSFSTLEIQRTEQGDSAMYLCASSLEGGTEAFFGQGTRLTVV.

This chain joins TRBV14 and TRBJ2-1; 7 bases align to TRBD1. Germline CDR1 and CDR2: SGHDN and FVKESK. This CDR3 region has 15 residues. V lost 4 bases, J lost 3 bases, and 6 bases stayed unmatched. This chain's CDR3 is CASSLGTEYYNEQFF. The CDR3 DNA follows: TGTGCCAGCAGCCTGGGGACAGAATACTACAATGAGCAGTTCTTC.

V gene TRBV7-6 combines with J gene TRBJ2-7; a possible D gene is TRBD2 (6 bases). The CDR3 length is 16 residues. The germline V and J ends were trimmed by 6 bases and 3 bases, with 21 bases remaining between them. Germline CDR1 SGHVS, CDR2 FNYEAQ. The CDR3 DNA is TGTGCCAGCAGTCCCCTGGAGGGTCAAGGTAACTACGAGCAGTACTTC. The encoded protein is CASSPLEGQGNYEQYF.

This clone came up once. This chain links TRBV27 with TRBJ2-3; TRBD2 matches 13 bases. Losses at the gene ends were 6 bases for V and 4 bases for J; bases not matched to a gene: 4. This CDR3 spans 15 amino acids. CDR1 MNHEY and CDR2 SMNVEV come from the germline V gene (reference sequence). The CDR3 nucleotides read TGTGCCAGCAGCGGACTAGCGGGAGACGCAGATACGCAGTATTTT. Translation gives CASSGLAGDADTQYF.

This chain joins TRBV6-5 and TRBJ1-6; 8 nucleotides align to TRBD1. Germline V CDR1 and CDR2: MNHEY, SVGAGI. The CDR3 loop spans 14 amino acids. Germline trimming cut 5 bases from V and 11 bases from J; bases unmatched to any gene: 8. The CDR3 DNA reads TGTGCCAGCAGTCCGGACAGGGAGACTACACCCCTCCACTTT. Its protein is CASSPDRETTPLHF.

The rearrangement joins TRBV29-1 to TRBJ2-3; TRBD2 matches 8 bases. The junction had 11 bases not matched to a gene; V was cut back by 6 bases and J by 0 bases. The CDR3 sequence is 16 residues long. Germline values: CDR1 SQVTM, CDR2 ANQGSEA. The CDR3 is CSVYLGGAPSTDTQYF. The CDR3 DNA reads TGCAGCGTCTACCTCGGGGGGGCCCCTAGCACAGATACGCAGTATTTT.

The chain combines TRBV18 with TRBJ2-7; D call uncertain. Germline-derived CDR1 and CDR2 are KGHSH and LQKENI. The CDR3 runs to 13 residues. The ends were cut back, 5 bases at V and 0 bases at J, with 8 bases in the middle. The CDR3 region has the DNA TGTGCCAGCTCAGGATCCAGCTCCTACGAGCAGTACTTC. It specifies CASSGSSSYEQYF.

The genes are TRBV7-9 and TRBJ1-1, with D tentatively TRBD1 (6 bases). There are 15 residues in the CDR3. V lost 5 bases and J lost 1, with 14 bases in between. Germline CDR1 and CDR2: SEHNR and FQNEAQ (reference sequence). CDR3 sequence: CASSIHREANTEAFF. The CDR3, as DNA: TGTGCCAGCAGCATTCACAGGGAGGCGAACACTGAAGCTTTCTTT.

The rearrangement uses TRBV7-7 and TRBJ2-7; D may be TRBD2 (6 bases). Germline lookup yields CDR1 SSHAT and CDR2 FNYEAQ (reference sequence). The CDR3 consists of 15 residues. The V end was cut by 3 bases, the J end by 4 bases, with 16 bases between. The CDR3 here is CASSLMDSGGYEQYF. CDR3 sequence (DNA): TGTGCCAGCAGCTTGATGGATTCTGGAGGGTACGAGCAGTACTTC.

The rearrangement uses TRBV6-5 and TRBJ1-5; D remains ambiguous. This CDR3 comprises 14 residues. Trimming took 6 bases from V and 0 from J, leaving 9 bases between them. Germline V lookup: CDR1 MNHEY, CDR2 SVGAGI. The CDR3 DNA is TGTGCCAGCAGGGGTCTCTATAGCAATCAGCCCCAGCATTTT. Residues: CASRGLYSNQPQHF.

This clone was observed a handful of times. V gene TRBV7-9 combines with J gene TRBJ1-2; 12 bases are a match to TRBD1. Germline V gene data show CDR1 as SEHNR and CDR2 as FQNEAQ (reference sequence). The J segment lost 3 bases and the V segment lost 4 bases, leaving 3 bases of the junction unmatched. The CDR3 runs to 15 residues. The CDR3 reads CASSWDRGLHYGYTF. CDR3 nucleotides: TGTGCCAGCAGCTGGGACAGGGGGCTACACTATGGCTACACCTTC.

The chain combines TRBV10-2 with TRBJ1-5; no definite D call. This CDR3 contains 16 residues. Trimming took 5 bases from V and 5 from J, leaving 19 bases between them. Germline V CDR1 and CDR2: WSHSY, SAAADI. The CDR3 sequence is CASSQNFGQKDQPQHF. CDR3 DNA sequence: TGCGCCAGCAGTCAGAATTTCGGGCAGAAGGATCAGCCCCAGCATTTT.

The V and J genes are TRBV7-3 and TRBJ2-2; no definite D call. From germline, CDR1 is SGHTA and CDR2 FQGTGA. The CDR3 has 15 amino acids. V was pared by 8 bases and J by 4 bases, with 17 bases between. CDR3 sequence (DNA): TGTGCCAGCGAATCCGGAGCAGGTCTCACCGGGGAGCTGTTTTTT. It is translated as CASESGAGLTGELFF.

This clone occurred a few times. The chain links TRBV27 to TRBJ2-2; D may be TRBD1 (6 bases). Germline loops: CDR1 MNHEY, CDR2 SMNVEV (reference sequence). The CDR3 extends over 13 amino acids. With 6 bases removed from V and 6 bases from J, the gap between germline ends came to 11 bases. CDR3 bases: TGTGCCAGCAGACGTGGACAGCCCGGGGAGCTGTTTTTT. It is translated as CASRRGQPGELFF.

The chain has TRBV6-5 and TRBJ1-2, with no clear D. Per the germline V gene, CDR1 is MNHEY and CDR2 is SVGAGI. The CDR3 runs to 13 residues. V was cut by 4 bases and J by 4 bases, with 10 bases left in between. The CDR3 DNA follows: TGTGCCAGCAGTTTGGGCAGAGTCTATGGCTACACCTTC. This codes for CASSLGRVYGYTF.

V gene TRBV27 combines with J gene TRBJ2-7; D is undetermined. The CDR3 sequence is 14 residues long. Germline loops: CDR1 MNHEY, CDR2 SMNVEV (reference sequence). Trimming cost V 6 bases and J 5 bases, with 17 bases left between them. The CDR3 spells CASSPGRPTDEQYF. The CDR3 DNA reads TGTGCCAGCAGCCCGGGCCGCCCGACCGACGAGCAGTACTTC.

The CDR3 here is CATSFGGRGYEQYF. CDR3 bases: TGTGCCACCTCCTTCGGCGGGCGGGGGTACGAGCAGTACTTC. This chain connects TRBV19 to TRBJ2-7, with 7 nucleotides matching TRBD2. The CDR3 contains 14 residues. CDR1 is LNHDA and CDR2 is SQIVND in the germline V gene (reference sequence). V lost 10 bases to trimming and J lost 4 bases; unmatched junction nucleotides: 13.

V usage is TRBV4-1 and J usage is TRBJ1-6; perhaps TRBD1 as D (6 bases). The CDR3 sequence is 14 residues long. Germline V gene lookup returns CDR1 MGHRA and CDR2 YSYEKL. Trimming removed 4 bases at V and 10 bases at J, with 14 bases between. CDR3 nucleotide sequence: TGCGCCAGCAGCCCCGGAGGGGGGAAATCACCCCTCCACTTT. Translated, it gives CASSPGGGKSPLHF.

The CDR3 DNA reads TGTGCCAGCAGCGTACTGGCAGGCAAAGAGACCCAGTACTTC. Translating gives CASSVLAGKETQYF. The rearrangement joins TRBV9 to TRBJ2-5; D remains ambiguous. There are 14 residues in the CDR3. Trimming took 1 base from V and 3 from J, leaving 10 bases between them. Germline lookup yields CDR1 SGDLS and CDR2 YYNGEE.

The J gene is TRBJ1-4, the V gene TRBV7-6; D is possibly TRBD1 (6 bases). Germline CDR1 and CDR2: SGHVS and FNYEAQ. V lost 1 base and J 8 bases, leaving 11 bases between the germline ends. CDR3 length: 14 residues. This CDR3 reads CASSLGGGAEKLFF. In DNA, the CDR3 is TGTGCCAGCAGCTTAGGTGGGGGCGCGGAAAAACTGTTTTTT.

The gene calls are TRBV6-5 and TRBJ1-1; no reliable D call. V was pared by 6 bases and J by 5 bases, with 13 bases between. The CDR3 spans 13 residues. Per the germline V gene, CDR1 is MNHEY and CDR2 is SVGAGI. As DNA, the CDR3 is TGTGCCAGCAGCCTTGTAGATATGACTGAAGCTTTCTTT. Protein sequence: CASSLVDMTEAFF.

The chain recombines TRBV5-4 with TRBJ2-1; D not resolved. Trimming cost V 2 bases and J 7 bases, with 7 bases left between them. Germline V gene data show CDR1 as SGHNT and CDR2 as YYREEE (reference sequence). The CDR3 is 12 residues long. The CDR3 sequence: CASSFGWNEQFF. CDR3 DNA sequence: TGTGCCAGCAGCTTTGGTTGGAATGAGCAGTTCTTC.

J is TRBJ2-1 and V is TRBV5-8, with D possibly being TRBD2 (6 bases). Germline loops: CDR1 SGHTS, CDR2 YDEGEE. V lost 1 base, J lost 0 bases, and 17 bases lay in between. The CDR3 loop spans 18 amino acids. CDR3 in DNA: TGTGCCAGCAGCTTGAAGTGGGCTAGCGTCTCCTCCTACAATGAGCAGTTCTTC. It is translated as CASSLKWASVSSYNEQFF.

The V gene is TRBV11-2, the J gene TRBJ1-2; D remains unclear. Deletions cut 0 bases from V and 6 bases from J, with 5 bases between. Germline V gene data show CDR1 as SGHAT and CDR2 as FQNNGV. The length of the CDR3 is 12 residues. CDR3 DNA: TGTGCCAGCAGCTTAGAAGGACATGGCTACACCTTC. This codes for CASSLEGHGYTF.

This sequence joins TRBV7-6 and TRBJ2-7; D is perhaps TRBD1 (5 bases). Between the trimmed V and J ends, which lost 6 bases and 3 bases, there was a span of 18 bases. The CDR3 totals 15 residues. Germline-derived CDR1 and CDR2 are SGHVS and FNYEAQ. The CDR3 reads CASRPPRDRYYEQYF. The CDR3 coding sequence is TGTGCCAGCAGGCCTCCCCGTGACAGATACTACGAGCAGTACTTC. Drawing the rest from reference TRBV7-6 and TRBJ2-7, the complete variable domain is GAGVSQSPRYKVTKRGQDVALRCDPISGHVSLYWYRQALGQGPEFLTYFNYEAQQDKSGLPNDRFSAERPEGSISTLTIQRTEQRDSAMYRCASRPPRDRYYEQYFGPGTRLTVT.